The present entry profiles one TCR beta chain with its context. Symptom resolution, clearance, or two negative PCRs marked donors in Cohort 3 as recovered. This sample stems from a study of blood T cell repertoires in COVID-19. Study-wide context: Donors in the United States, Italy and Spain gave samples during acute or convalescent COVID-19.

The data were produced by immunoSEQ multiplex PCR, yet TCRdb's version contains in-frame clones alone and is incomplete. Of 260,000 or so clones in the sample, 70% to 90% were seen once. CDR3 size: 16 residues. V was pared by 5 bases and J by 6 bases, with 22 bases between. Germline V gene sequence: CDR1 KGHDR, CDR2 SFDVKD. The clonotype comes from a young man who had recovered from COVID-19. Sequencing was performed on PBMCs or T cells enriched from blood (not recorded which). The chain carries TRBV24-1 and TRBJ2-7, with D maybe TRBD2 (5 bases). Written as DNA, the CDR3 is TGTGCCACCAGTGTGCCCTGGGTGGGGAAGGACTGCGAGCAGTACTTC. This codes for CATSVPWVGKDCEQYF.